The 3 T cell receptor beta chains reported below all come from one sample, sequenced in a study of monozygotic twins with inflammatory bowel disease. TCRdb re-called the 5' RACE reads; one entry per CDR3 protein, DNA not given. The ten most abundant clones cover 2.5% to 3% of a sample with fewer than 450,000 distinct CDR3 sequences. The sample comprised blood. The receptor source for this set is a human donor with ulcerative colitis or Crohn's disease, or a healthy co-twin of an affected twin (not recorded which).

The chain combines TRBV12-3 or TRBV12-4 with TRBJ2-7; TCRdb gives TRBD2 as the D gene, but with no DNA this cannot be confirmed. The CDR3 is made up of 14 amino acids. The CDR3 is CASSLGGVAYEQYF.

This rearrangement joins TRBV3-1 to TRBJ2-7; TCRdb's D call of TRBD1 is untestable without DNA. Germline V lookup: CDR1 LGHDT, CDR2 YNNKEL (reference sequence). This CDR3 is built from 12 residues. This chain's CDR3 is CASRGGGEKQYF.

The CDR3 loop reads CASSTQGGADTQYF. The gene calls are TRBV12-3 or TRBV12-4 and TRBJ2-3; TCRdb lists TRBD1, though no DNA is available to test this call. This CDR3 region has 14 residues.